Listed below are T cell receptor beta chains from one sample, sequenced in a study of blood T cell repertoires in COVID-19. The method was immunoSEQ multiplex PCR; TCRdb's version includes in-frame clones alone and lacks a portion of them. The sample has some 100,000 clones; approximately 89% are singletons. The sequencing input was peripheral blood. These receptors came from a man aged 45-65 years with acute or convalescent COVID-19. Each CDR3 is given with its conserved first and last residue. Fields, in order: V gene, clone size, D gene, J gene, CDR3 DNA, CDR3 protein. D genes are given only for firm matches. Clone size is shown for a subset of rows, as once, few, many or a class of expanded clone.

v_call: TRBV10-3
clone_size: -
d_call: TRBD2
j_call: TRBJ2-7
cdr3_nt: TGTGCCATCAGTGAGTCCGGGACTAGCGCCTACGAGCAGTACTTC
cdr3_aa: CAISESGTSAYEQYF

v_call: TRBV6-5
clone_size: -
d_call: -
j_call: TRBJ1-1
cdr3_nt: TGTGCCAGCAGCTCCGTTGAAGCTTTCTTT
cdr3_aa: CASSSVEAFF

v_call: TRBV7-8
clone_size: -
d_call: TRBD1
j_call: TRBJ2-7
cdr3_nt: TGTGCCAGCAGTTTCCCAGGGACAGGGGAGCAGTACTTC
cdr3_aa: CASSFPGTGEQYF

v_call: TRBV7-8
clone_size: -
d_call: TRBD1
j_call: TRBJ1-1
cdr3_nt: TGTGCCAGCAGCTTAGTCGAGGGGGCCCTGAACACTGAAGCTTTCTTT
cdr3_aa: CASSLVEGALNTEAFF

v_call: TRBV6-5
clone_size: -
d_call: TRBD2
j_call: TRBJ2-1
cdr3_nt: TGTGCCAGCAGGGCGGGAGGGCCGGTCAATGAGCAGTTCTTC
cdr3_aa: CASRAGGPVNEQFF

v_call: TRBV7-8
clone_size: -
d_call: TRBD2
j_call: TRBJ2-1
cdr3_nt: TGTGCCAGCAGCTTAGCATGGCGGGAGGGCCGCTATGAGCAGTTCTTC
cdr3_aa: CASSLAWREGRYEQFF

v_call: TRBV12-3/TRBV12-4
clone_size: -
d_call: -
j_call: TRBJ2-3
cdr3_nt: TGTGCCAGCAGTCCAGGGGAAGAAGATACGCAGTATTTT
cdr3_aa: CASSPGEEDTQYF

v_call: TRBV15
clone_size: once
d_call: TRBD2
j_call: TRBJ2-3
cdr3_nt: TGTGCCACCAGCCTCTGGGGTCGGGAGGTCCCCCTCACAGATACGCAGTATTTT
cdr3_aa: CATSLWGREVPLTDTQYF

v_call: TRBV7-2
clone_size: many
d_call: TRBD2
j_call: TRBJ2-7
cdr3_nt: TGTGCCAGCAGCTTAGGGGTAGCGGGAGGTGACGAGCAGTACTTC
cdr3_aa: CASSLGVAGGDEQYF

v_call: TRBV28
clone_size: -
d_call: -
j_call: TRBJ1-2
cdr3_nt: TGTGCCAGCAGTTCAACGTCCGGGAGCCACTATGGCTACACCTTC
cdr3_aa: CASSSTSGSHYGYTF

v_call: TRBV6-6
clone_size: -
d_call: TRBD2
j_call: TRBJ2-2
cdr3_nt: TGTGCCAGCAGTTTAGCGGGAGGTGGCACCGGGGAGCTGTTTTTT
cdr3_aa: CASSLAGGGTGELFF

v_call: TRBV5-5
clone_size: once
d_call: TRBD2
j_call: TRBJ2-5
cdr3_nt: TGTGCCAGCAGCTTGGTGGTCCCAGCGGGAAGGTCGGAGACCCAGTACTTC
cdr3_aa: CASSLVVPAGRSETQYF

v_call: TRBV11-3
clone_size: -
d_call: -
j_call: TRBJ2-7
cdr3_nt: TGTGCCAGTTCTAGTTCCGCCTACGAGCAGTACTTC
cdr3_aa: CASSSSAYEQYF

v_call: TRBV14
clone_size: -
d_call: -
j_call: TRBJ2-1
cdr3_nt: TGTGCCAGCAGCCAGGCCCACAGACTCCAGGGCAATGAGCAGTTCTTC
cdr3_aa: CASSQAHRLQGNEQFF

v_call: TRBV24-1
clone_size: -
d_call: -
j_call: TRBJ2-7
cdr3_nt: TGTGCCACCAGTGATCCGACTTCCCCCTACGAGCAGTACTTC
cdr3_aa: CATSDPTSPYEQYF

v_call: TRBV19
clone_size: -
d_call: -
j_call: TRBJ1-5
cdr3_nt: TGTGCCAGTAGTAAAGACGGAGGACCTCAGCCCCAGCATTTT
cdr3_aa: CASSKDGGPQPQHF

v_call: TRBV18
clone_size: -
d_call: -
j_call: TRBJ2-2
cdr3_nt: TGTGCCAGCTCACCTCAGTCCGTGAAGAACACCGGGGAGCTGTTTTTT
cdr3_aa: CASSPQSVKNTGELFF

v_call: TRBV7-5
clone_size: -
d_call: -
j_call: TRBJ2-3
cdr3_nt: TGTGCCAGAAGCGGGGACTCCCGATGCACAGATACGCAGTATTTT
cdr3_aa: CARSGDSRCTDTQYF

v_call: TRBV9
clone_size: -
d_call: -
j_call: TRBJ1-5
cdr3_nt: TGTGCCAGCAGCGTAGGGGAGGGCCCATATAGCAATCAGCCCCAGCATTTT
cdr3_aa: CASSVGEGPYSNQPQHF

v_call: TRBV6-5
clone_size: -
d_call: TRBD1
j_call: TRBJ1-1
cdr3_nt: TGTGCCAGCAGTTACTCCGGGACAGTTGCAAGGGAAGCTTTCTTT
cdr3_aa: CASSYSGTVAREAFF

v_call: TRBV9
clone_size: -
d_call: TRBD1
j_call: TRBJ1-3
cdr3_nt: TGTGCCAGCAGCGACGGGACAGGATCTGACACCATATATTTT
cdr3_aa: CASSDGTGSDTIYF

v_call: TRBV10-3
clone_size: -
d_call: -
j_call: TRBJ2-1
cdr3_nt: TGTGCCATCAGTGAGGGGGACAACTACAATGAGCAGTTCTTC
cdr3_aa: CAISEGDNYNEQFF

v_call: TRBV5-1
clone_size: -
d_call: TRBD2
j_call: TRBJ2-7
cdr3_nt: TGCGCCAGCAGCTTGGCCCCAGCGGGAGGTTCCCCCTACGAGCAGTACTTC
cdr3_aa: CASSLAPAGGSPYEQYF

v_call: TRBV7-9
clone_size: -
d_call: -
j_call: TRBJ1-2
cdr3_nt: TGTGCCAGCAGCCTAGGGGAGAGGGTTGCTGGCTACACCTTC
cdr3_aa: CASSLGERVAGYTF

v_call: TRBV10-3
clone_size: -
d_call: -
j_call: TRBJ1-1
cdr3_nt: TGTGCCATCAGTGAGTCGCGGGGGGCAGTCACTGAAGCTTTCTTT
cdr3_aa: CAISESRGAVTEAFF

v_call: TRBV19
clone_size: -
d_call: -
j_call: TRBJ1-3
cdr3_nt: TGTGCCAGTAGTATAAACGGATTGGGACTCTCTGGAAACACCATATATTTT
cdr3_aa: CASSINGLGLSGNTIYF

v_call: TRBV18
clone_size: -
d_call: TRBD2
j_call: TRBJ2-3
cdr3_nt: TGTGCCAGCTCACCGCCGGGGGGGTCTAGGGATACGCAGTATTTT
cdr3_aa: CASSPPGGSRDTQYF

v_call: TRBV24-1
clone_size: few
d_call: TRBD1
j_call: TRBJ1-5
cdr3_nt: TGTGCCACCAGTGGTGACAGGGGTAGAGGCAATCAGCCCCAGCATTTT
cdr3_aa: CATSGDRGRGNQPQHF

v_call: TRBV6-5
clone_size: -
d_call: TRBD1
j_call: TRBJ1-1
cdr3_nt: TGTGCCAGCAGTCGGGACAGGGGGCTAACTGAAGCTTTCTTT
cdr3_aa: CASSRDRGLTEAFF

v_call: TRBV9
clone_size: -
d_call: -
j_call: TRBJ1-1
cdr3_nt: TGTGCCAGCAGCGAGCGGGATAGGGGCCCGGCGCAAGCTTTCTTT
cdr3_aa: CASSERDRGPAQAFF

v_call: TRBV6-5
clone_size: -
d_call: -
j_call: TRBJ2-3
cdr3_nt: TGTGCCAGCAGTTACTCGATACGGACTCCCGGGGATACGCAGTATTTT
cdr3_aa: CASSYSIRTPGDTQYF

v_call: TRBV3-1/TRBV3-2
clone_size: -
d_call: TRBD2
j_call: TRBJ2-7
cdr3_nt: TGTGCCAGCAGCCAAGGGTTAGCGGGGGAGGGCGACGAGCAGTACTTC
cdr3_aa: CASSQGLAGEGDEQYF

v_call: TRBV11-2
clone_size: -
d_call: TRBD2
j_call: TRBJ2-7
cdr3_nt: TGTGCCAGCAGCTTAGGTGGGAGGGCCTACGAGCAGTACTTC
cdr3_aa: CASSLGGRAYEQYF

v_call: TRBV20-1
clone_size: -
d_call: -
j_call: TRBJ2-1
cdr3_nt: TGCAGTGCCTCCTTCTACAATGAGCAGTTCTTC
cdr3_aa: CSASFYNEQFF

v_call: TRBV5-5
clone_size: -
d_call: -
j_call: TRBJ1-5
cdr3_nt: TGTGCCAGCAGCCCCTCAGGTATAACCCAGCCCCAGCATTTT
cdr3_aa: CASSPSGITQPQHF

v_call: TRBV20-1
clone_size: -
d_call: TRBD2
j_call: TRBJ2-1
cdr3_nt: TGCAGTGGGACTAGCGGGAATGAGCAGTTCTTC
cdr3_aa: CSGTSGNEQFF

v_call: TRBV12-5
clone_size: -
d_call: -
j_call: TRBJ2-7
cdr3_nt: TGTGCTAGTGGTTTGGTACAAGGGGGTGCCTCCTACGAGCAGTACTTC
cdr3_aa: CASGLVQGGASYEQYF